This T cell receptor (beta chain) was found in a study of blood T cell repertoires in COVID-19. Germline-derived CDR1 and CDR2 are LNHDA and SQIVND (reference sequence). V was clipped by 3 bases and J by 6 bases; unmatched bases: 11. This CDR3 contains 15 residues. The protocol was immunoSEQ multiplex PCR, while the TCRdb copy is restricted to in-frame clones and leaves out a portion. In the table there are some 200,000 clones, 87% of which are singletons. This TCR derives from a woman under 40 who had recovered from COVID-19. The chain links TRBV19 to TRBJ2-7; the match to TRBD1 covers 7 bases. Material: PBMCs or T cells enriched from blood (not recorded which). CDR3 amino acids: CASSIGDSVSLEQYF. As DNA, the CDR3 is TGTGCCAGTAGTATTGGGGACAGTGTATCGCTCGAGCAGTACTTC. The full variable domain, its missing parts supplied by reference TRBV19 and TRBJ2-7, is DGGITQSPKYLFRKEGQNVTLSCEQNLNHDAMYWYRQDPGQGLRLIYYSQIVNDFQKGDIAEGYSVSREKKESFPLTVTSAQKNPTAFYLCASSIGDSVSLEQYFGPGTRLTVT.